This T cell receptor (beta chain) was captured in a study of CD8 T cells in ankylosing spondylitis. Whole-study results and caveats: A TCR beta motif of eight highly homologous variants appeared characteristic of ankylosing spondylitis blood. The study looked at matched synovial fluid samples from ankylosing spondylitis patients. Disease-linked clones were reported to be significantly enriched there.

This CDR3 has 14 residues. Trimming shortened V by 1 base and J by 3 bases, and 9 bases separated the two germline ends. Preparation of TCR beta libraries was done by quantitative 5'-RACE with molecular barcodes. TCRdb passed the 5' RACE reads through MiXCR, listing each CDR3 protein once. The sample lists tens of thousands of distinct CDR3 sequences, roughly 8.8% occurring once. Concerning this clonotype itself: The antigen remains unidentified.

The chain employs TRBV12-3 or TRBV12-4 and TRBJ1-1, with D possibly TRBD1 on 5 matching bases. The sample comprised blood, either unsorted or a sorted T cell fraction (not recorded which). The clonotype comes from a male donor with ankylosing spondylitis. The CDR3 is CASSLDTGDTEAFF. CDR3 sequence (DNA): TGTGCCAGCAGTTTAGACACGGGGGACACTGAAGCTTTCTTT.